Below, 15 T cell receptor beta chains from the same sample are listed, as sequenced in a study of neoadjuvant nivolumab and ipilimumab in lung cancer. Generated by immunoSEQ multiplex PCR, the TCRdb table keeps only in-frame clones and is missing some. Found here are approximately 6,800 clones, roughly 83% of them singletons; the top ten hold around 5%. Source: tumor tissue, taken after neoadjuvant nivolumab, alone or with ipilimumab, at or shortly before surgery. Receptor source: an adult with non-small cell lung cancer.

The chain carries TRBV6-5 and TRBJ1-2; D possibly corresponds to TRBD1 (6 bases). CDR1 MNHEY and CDR2 SVGAGI come from the germline V gene. The length of the CDR3 is 13 residues. V dropped 6 bases and J dropped 2 bases, with 10 bases sitting between them. The CDR3 DNA follows: TGTGCCAGCAGGCTAGACAGGAACTATGGCTACACCTTC. This encodes CASRLDRNYGYTF.

The chain recombines TRBV9 with TRBJ1-2, with D possibly matching TRBD1 (5 bases). CDR3 size: 13 residues. Germline V lookup: CDR1 SGDLS, CDR2 YYNGEE. Trimming removed 4 bases from V and 3 bases from J, with 10 bases in between. The CDR3 DNA reads TGTGCCAGCAGCTATTCGACAGACTATGGCTACACCTTC. This sequence encodes CASSYSTDYGYTF.

The chain combines TRBV5-6 with TRBJ2-5; 12 bases match TRBD1. CDR1 and CDR2 from the germline V gene are SGHDT and YYEEEE. This CDR3 comprises 16 residues. V lost 0 bases, J lost 5 bases, and 5 bases stayed unmatched. CDR3 sequence (DNA): TGTGCCAGCAGCTTGGTGGGACAGGGGGCCGGGGAGACCCAGTACTTC. Translation gives CASSLVGQGAGETQYF.

The chain uses TRBV19 and TRBJ2-7; D is perhaps TRBD1 (5 bases). V was trimmed by 4 bases and J by 2 bases, leaving 9 bases between them. The CDR3 is 13 residues long. The germline CDR1 and CDR2 sequences are LNHDA and SQIVND (reference sequence). The CDR3 loop is CASSKDRAYEQYF. In DNA form, the CDR3 reads TGTGCCAGTAGTAAAGACAGAGCCTACGAGCAGTACTTC.

The chain joins TRBV9 to TRBJ1-5, with TRBD1 as a possible D gene (5 bases). CDR1 and CDR2 (germline): SGDLS, YYNGEE. V gave up 0 bases and J gave up 4 bases, with 14 bases separating them. This CDR3 region has 16 residues. The DNA of the CDR3 is TGTGCCAGCAGCGTAGGCCCGGGGGGTAGGAATCAGCCCCAGCATTTT. Protein sequence: CASSVGPGGRNQPQHF.

CDR3: CASSQEGRTSVYEQYF. The CDR3 DNA reads TGCGCCAGCAGCCAAGAAGGCCGGACCTCCGTGTACGAGCAGTACTTC. The chain combines TRBV4-1 with TRBJ2-7; D is unclear. Trimming took off 0 bases at V and 4 bases at J, with 16 bases between the two ends. CDR1 and CDR2 (germline): MGHRA, YSYEKL. The CDR3 totals 16 residues.

This clone appeared a single time. This rearrangement joins TRBV29-1 to TRBJ2-1; no definite D call. Trimming took off 4 bases at V and 4 bases at J, with 11 bases between the two ends. The CDR3 runs 13 residues. Germline-derived CDR1 and CDR2 are SQVTM and ANQGSEA. Here the CDR3 DNA reads TGCAGCGTTGTTGGCATAGGGTACAATGAGCAGTTCTTC. Its translation is CSVVGIGYNEQFF.

The CDR3 reads CASSPGQGSHNYGYTF. The CDR3 nucleotides are TGTGCCAGTAGTCCCGGACAGGGGTCCCATAACTATGGCTACACCTTC. This chain connects TRBV19 to TRBJ1-2; TRBD1 matches at 9 bases. Germline CDR1 and CDR2: LNHDA and SQIVND (reference sequence). This CDR3 is built from 16 residues. The J segment lost 1 base and the V segment lost 5 bases, leaving 8 bases of the junction unmatched.

The chain combines TRBV29-1 with TRBJ1-5; TRBD1 matches 10 bases. CDR3 length equals 14 residues. V lost 6 bases to trimming and J lost 7 bases; unmatched junction nucleotides: 9. In germline, CDR1 is SQVTM, CDR2 ANQGSEA. CDR3 protein: CSVRRQGAGQPQHF. For the CDR3, the DNA is TGCAGCGTAAGAAGACAGGGGGCCGGGCAGCCCCAGCATTTT.

The rearrangement uses TRBV5-6 and TRBJ1-1; 7 bases match TRBD1. This CDR3 spans 13 amino acids. The junction had 7 bases not matched to a gene; V was cut back by 3 bases and J by 8 bases. Germline V gene sequence: CDR1 SGHDT, CDR2 YYEEEE. DNA of the CDR3: TGTGCCAGCAGCTGGGGGCGGGGACAGGAAGCTTTCTTT. Translating it yields CASSWGRGQEAFF.

V is TRBV7-2 and J is TRBJ1-6, with 8 bases aligning to TRBD1. V shed 3 bases, J shed 10 bases, and the junction held 5 bases outside the gene matches. In germline, CDR1 is SGHTA, CDR2 FQGNSA. The CDR3 sequence is 14 residues long. The CDR3 reads CASSFWTGRSPLHF. In DNA form, the CDR3 reads TGTGCCAGCAGCTTTTGGACAGGGAGATCACCCCTCCACTTT.

J is TRBJ1-5 and V is TRBV5-1, with D maybe TRBD1 (6 bases). The germline V and J ends were trimmed by 4 bases and 3 bases, with 11 bases remaining between them. The CDR3 runs 14 residues. The germline CDR1 and CDR2 sequences are SGHRS and YFSETQ. The CDR3 protein is CASSPGQNNQPQHF. In DNA, the CDR3 is TGCGCCAGCAGCCCCGGACAGAACAATCAGCCCCAGCATTTT.

This rearrangement joins TRBV7-2 to TRBJ1-5; no reliable D call. Germline V gives CDR1 SGHTA, CDR2 FQGNSA. Between the trimmed V and J ends, which lost 5 bases and 6 bases, there was a span of 11 bases. The CDR3 loop spans 13 amino acids. CDR3 bases: TGTGCCAGCAGCGGGTACTCTGGTCAGCCCCAGCATTTT. Translating gives CASSGYSGQPQHF.

The rearrangement joins TRBV10-3 to TRBJ2-3, with no clear D. V was pared by 6 bases and J by 6 bases, with 13 bases between. CDR1 is ENHRY and CDR2 is SYGVKD in the germline V gene. This CDR3 contains 13 residues. The CDR3 sequence: CAIRPPMGDTQYF. In DNA, the CDR3 is TGTGCCATCAGGCCCCCGATGGGGGATACGCAGTATTTT.

This sequence joins TRBV7-3 and TRBJ2-1; 12 positions match TRBD2. The germline V gene encodes CDR1 SGHTA and CDR2 FQGTGA. CDR3 length: 15 amino acids. After removal of 5 bases from V and 7 bases from J, the junction contained 6 bases not matched to a gene. The CDR3, as DNA: TGTGCCAGCAGCGCTAGCGGGGGGGGAGGTAATGAGCAGTTCTTC. It is translated as CASSASGGGGNEQFF.